This TCR beta chain is drawn from a study of cytomegalovirus exposure and HLA in healthy donors (TCRdb year 2017). General notes on the study: An earlier analysis of about 530 of the donors reported 276 Gb of sequence data and roughly 120 million unique TCR beta sequences obtained from approximately 180 million T cells. An early release covering 550 to 700 HLA-typed donors comprised roughly 300 gigabases of sequencing data and tens of millions of unique TCR sequences. Of the roughly 390 genotyped donors, approximately 82% fell in the genetic ancestry cluster associated with self-reported Caucasian donors. The study was designed to test whether signatures of past pathogen exposure could be identified by cataloging public T cell receptors. The T cell repertoires of under 700 subjects were profiled by immunosequencing and related to cytomegalovirus serostatus. Along with the 666-subject first cohort, a separate validation cohort of more than 90 different subjects was used. To predict cytomegalovirus infection status, the study brought together high-throughput TCR immunosequencing, statistical association of individual TCRs with disease status, and machine learning. A later analysis re-analyzed previously published TCR beta repertoires from about 730 donors and added high-resolution HLA genotyping to study TCR occurrence patterns. Rather than drawing on any new phenotypic data, the later analysis identified candidate immune exposures from TCR beta sequences and the way those sequences occurred across donors. In an earlier analysis of 500 to 650 of the donors, high-throughput TCR beta sequencing was used to judge whether each TCR beta V gene segment behaved as functional or pseudogenic. Donor age, sex, ethnicity and CMV serostatus were collected together with the repertoire data. Genome-wide SNP genotypes for about three fifths of the 666 donors were used in a later genetic analysis, which treated that subset as a discovery cohort. All discovery cohort repertoires had been generated using a single sequencing platform. HLA typing included class I and class II loci at four-digit resolution. The number of typed donors differed by locus: about 629-630 for A, B, C, DRB1 and DQB1; some 540 for DQA1; 606 for DPA1; and 450 to 480 for DPB1. About 5 DR-DQ haplotypes were handled as single units for association and clustering, since linkage in the cohort was strong. Among 350 to 400 genotyped donors of the cohort, an average of about 240,000 unique TCR beta nucleotide sequences were sequenced per donor, roughly a sixth of them non-productive.

Study-level results and caveats: When HLA alleles, especially DR and DQ, strongly co-occurred, TCR associations were difficult to assign to individual alleles. Only TCR beta chains were sequenced in this cohort, and the absence of alpha or paired-chain data limited detectable features. Across donors, most TCR sequences were observed very rarely, whereas some public TCRs were present in many individuals. In a later analysis, TCR association rates were found to vary across HLA loci, with the most associated TCRs seen for DRB1 alleles and the fewest for HLA-C alleles. Most CMV-associated TCR beta chains appeared to be HLA-restricted in a later analysis, and the HLA associations seemed to be driven largely by CMV exposure. A further reported finding was that TCR beta sequences accurately predicted the HLA-A and HLA-B alleles for most subjects in the first cohort. Because HLA typing was missing for some donors at each locus, association tests included only the typed subset. Some IMGT-functional V segments, including TRBV6-2 and TRBV6-3, could not be told apart with the 87-base-pair reads, so those segments were excluded. Linkage disequilibrium might explain the correlated functional status among segregating V segments, but an unknown experimental factor could not be excluded. Immune exposure information for the cohort was limited to CMV serostatus. The study listed around 160 TCR beta chains as associated with cytomegalovirus. At a false discovery rate of 0.05, a later analysis linked some 17,000 TCR beta sequences to specific HLA alleles. An association between a missense DCLRE1C variant and V-gene and J-gene trimming of TCR beta chains was found in a later genetic analysis and replicated in an independent cohort. An earlier analysis of approximately 590 of the donors showed that most TCR beta V segments appeared in productive rearrangements either about 90% or about 30% of the time, which broadly matched IMGT annotations. A few of the identified cytomegalovirus-associated TCR beta chains were confirmed in vitro to be specific for cytomegalovirus antigens. The authors suggested that the approach could potentially be generalized to other disease states and immunological phenotypes. In a later analysis, several top co-occurrence clusters were reported to appear linked to parvovirus B19, influenza, CMV and Epstein-Barr virus. Over 15 rarely observed V segments, including chromosome 9 orphons, were excluded from the earlier analysis of several hundred of the donors because counts were too low. Sequencing depth was assumed to be roughly uniform across donors in the presence/absence analyses, though that assumption may not hold. In a later analysis, HLA-associated TCR beta chains showed more clonal expansion and lower generation probabilities than non-associated chains that were equally common. The classifier was reported to diagnose cytomegalovirus status with high specificity and sensitivity in both the original cohort and the validation cohort. Compared with the roughly 700-donor mean, donors in an Asian-associated ancestry cluster had fewer N-insertions in productive TCRs, according to a later genetic analysis. The sequencing pipeline was judged likely to have produced a cluster of highly shared sequence variants as a technical artifact.

The cohort consisted of 600 to 750 healthy bone marrow donors. All cohort members were sampled while nominally healthy, although unrecorded immune exposures were likely present. The donor tested CMV seropositive, placing the donor among the 250 to 350 seropositive members of the cohort. A peripheral blood sample was collected from each donor, and TCR beta sequencing was performed on peripheral blood mononuclear cells. The Qiagen DNeasy Blood Extraction Kit was used to extract genomic DNA from the blood cell samples. Libraries were made using the immunoSEQ multiplex PCR assay. For the multiplex PCR, a mixture combining 60 forward primers for TCR Vbeta segments and 13 reverse primers for TCR Jbeta segments was used. The CDR3 region of rearranged TCR beta genes was amplified from genomic DNA with a multiplex PCR assay. The amplified TCR beta libraries were sequenced on the Illumina HiSeq System as 87-base-pair reads. Turning to the authors' computational methods: Across the 600 to 700 repertoires, a later analysis counted approximately 83 million unique TCR beta chains, 9 million to 14 million of which were shared by at least two donors. To remove PCR and sequencing errors, raw reads were error-corrected and collapsed into unique sequences using a nearest-neighbor algorithm that merged closely related sequences. Alignment of CDR3 sequences to IMGT reference sequences was used to assign V, D and J gene segments. For a sequence to be retained, a match of at least six nucleotides to both a V gene segment and a J gene segment was required. A rearrangement counted as productive if the CDR3 had no stop codons and remained in frame with V and J, and every other rearrangement counted as non-productive. Following IMGT convention, CDR3 was defined as the stretch from the second conserved V-encoded cysteine up to the conserved J-encoded phenylalanine. The earlier analysis of 500 to 600 of the donors excluded sequences that lacked an unambiguous match to a single V gene segment. In an earlier analysis of approximately 560 of the donors, a V segment was called functional when productive rearrangements were above 56.7%, and segregating when the standard deviation between donors exceeded 5%. To diagnose cytomegalovirus status from the catalog of TCR beta chain sequences, a statistical classification framework was built. In a later analysis, TCR nucleotide sequences were compared against IMGT/GENE-DB human TR gene sequences so that V and J genes could be assigned. The TCRdist pipeline was used in a later analysis to assign CDR3 sequences and most-parsimonious VDJ recombination scenarios. In a later analysis, each TCR beta chain was defined by its CDR3 amino acid sequence together with its V-gene family, and reads without a unique V-gene family were excluded. A later analysis removed several hundred highly shared, low-generation-probability nucleotide sequences to deal with suspected cross-contamination and a sequencing artifact. In a later analysis, a clonal expansion index for each public chain was calculated from normalized within-repertoire ranks of inferred template counts. In a later analysis, generation probabilities were computed using a VDJ recombination model fitted to out-of-frame rearrangements, and the results were checked against IGoR. In a later analysis, TCR-TCR, TCR-HLA and TCR-CMV co-occurrence was scored with hypergeometric tests, and a repertoire-size bias correction was applied to TCR pairs. False discovery rates were estimated in a later analysis by permuting HLA or CMV assignments 20 times. In a later analysis, co-occurring TCRs were grouped using DBSCAN, with TCRdist sequence similarity added in when clustering inside HLA-allele-positive subsets. Repertoires with fewer than 30,000 or more than 120,000 public chains were left out of co-occurrence clustering, as were five repertoires with anomalous nucleotide sharing. The immuneACCESS repertoire file appears here via TCRdb, limited to in-frame rearrangements. These files lack a portion of the clones; in checked studies, under half of the deficit traces to unresolved V genes, and the cause of the others is not known. The V and J calls and clone size come from that table; D and trimming were worked out from the DNA. This sample has around 68,000 clones in its table, and around 72% of those were observed once. The top ten clonotypes cover around 7.4% of the sample.

The germline V gene (reference sequence) supplies CDR1 GTSNPN and CDR2 SVGIG. Deletion took 4 bases off V and 6 bases off J, with a span of 7 bases between the germline ends. The CDR3 spans 11 residues, from the cysteine through the phenylalanine. Only the CDR3 region is kept as DNA, spanning 33 bases read in frame from base 1. This clone was seen just once. Its antigen is currently not known. Base quality data are lacking; no much larger clone is found one base away. The sample taken for sequencing was PBMCs. The TCR originated in a woman in her twenties or thirties in good health and CMV-seropositive. The chain is assembled from TRBV30 and TRBJ2-1; no confident D gene assignment can be made. In nucleotides, the sequence is TGTGCCTGGACTAGAGGCAATGAGCAGTTCTTC. This yields the protein CAWTRGNEQFF.